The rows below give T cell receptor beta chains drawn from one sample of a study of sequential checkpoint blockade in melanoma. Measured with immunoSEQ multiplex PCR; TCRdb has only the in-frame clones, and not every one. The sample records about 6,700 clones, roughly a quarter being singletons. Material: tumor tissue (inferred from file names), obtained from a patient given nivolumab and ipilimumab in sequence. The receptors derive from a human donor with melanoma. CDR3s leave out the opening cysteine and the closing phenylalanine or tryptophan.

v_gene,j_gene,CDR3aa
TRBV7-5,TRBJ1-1,ASSSTGGPAPEAF
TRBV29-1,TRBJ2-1,SVGGQAYNEQF
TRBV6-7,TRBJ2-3,ASTQEGLRAPDTQY
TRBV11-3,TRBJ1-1,ASSWGQLNTEAF
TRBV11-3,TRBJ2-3,ASSPRTAERTDTQY
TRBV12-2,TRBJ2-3,AVPSGPTGTDTQY
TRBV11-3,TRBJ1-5,ASSPGQNSNQPQH
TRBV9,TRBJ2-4,ASSEKRELGNIQY
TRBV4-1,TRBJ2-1,ASSQVLDKFMAREQF
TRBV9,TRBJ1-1,ASSVAGPPEAF
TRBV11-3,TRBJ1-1,ASTSGRRNTEAF
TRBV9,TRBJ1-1,ASSASGQGGTEAF
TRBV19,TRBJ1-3,ASRKPDGQSAGNTIY
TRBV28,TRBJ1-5,ARIGGRSNQPQH
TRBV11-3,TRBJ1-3,ASSLTPTGHGNTIY
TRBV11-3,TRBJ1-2,ASSSLGFLVYGYT
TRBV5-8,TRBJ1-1,ASRNRGRTEAF
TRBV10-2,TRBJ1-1,ASSEPLTGRRSEAF
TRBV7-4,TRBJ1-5,ASSYDRDRPQH
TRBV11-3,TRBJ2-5,ASSLNRGSQETQY
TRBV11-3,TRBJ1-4,ASSSLTTVGTNEKLF
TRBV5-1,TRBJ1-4,ASSLVPSQNEKLF
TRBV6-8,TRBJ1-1,ASSYRWDTEAF
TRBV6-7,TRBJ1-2,ASSKTSVPTGYT
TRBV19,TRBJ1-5,ASSKGQLYQPQH
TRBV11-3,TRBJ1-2,ASSAESQWDGYT
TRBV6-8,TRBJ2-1,ASILRVAGQSSYNEQF
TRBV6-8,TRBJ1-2,ASSYTANYGYT
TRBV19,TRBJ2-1,ASSSLRVYLSSYNEQF
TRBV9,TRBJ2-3,ASTLSGTSVTDTQY
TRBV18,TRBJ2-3,ASLMAGGRHTDTQY
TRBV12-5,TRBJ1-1,ASTFGQGIGTEAF
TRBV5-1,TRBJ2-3,ASSIRQQRQGAGDTQY
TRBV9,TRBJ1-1,ASSVTVSATEAF
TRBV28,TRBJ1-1,ASSFGSHPVWDTEAF